The 22 T cell receptor beta chains listed next were all sequenced from one sample in a study of T cells in Graves' hyperthyroidism and ophthalmopathy. There were TCR beta CDR3 regions amplified from RNA transcripts. Carried out on the TCR CDR3, a first-round RT-PCR used the HTBI primer set. TCRdb analysed the multiplex PCR reads with MiXCR anew, one entry per CDR3 protein. Of a few hundred thousand distinct CDR3 sequences listed, about a fifth are singletons. Sequencing was carried out using blood. Receptor source: a woman between 18 and 30 years old with Graves' hyperthyroidism.

The chain combines TRBV25-1 with TRBJ1-2; D ambiguous. Trimming took 3 bases from V and 6 from J, leaving 11 bases between them. This CDR3 has 13 residues. The germline gives CDR1 MGHDK, CDR2 SYGVNS. CDR3 DNA: TGTGCCAGCAGTGATTTTAGGGTCCATGGCTACACCTTC. Translating it yields CASSDFRVHGYTF.

This clonotype was counted at least ten times. The chain combines TRBV7-8 with TRBJ1-1; D might be TRBD1 (5 bases). The CDR3 contains 15 residues. CDR1 is SGHVS and CDR2 is FQNEAQ in the germline V gene. Deletions cut 2 bases from V and 1 base from J, with 11 bases between. The CDR3: CASSLLNRKNTEAFF. CDR3 DNA sequence: TGTGCCAGCAGCTTACTTAACAGGAAGAACACTGAAGCTTTCTTT.

This clonotype showed up many times. The chain combines TRBV20-1 with TRBJ2-5; TRBD1 or TRBD2 may be the D gene (5 bases each). Between the trimmed V and J ends, which lost 6 bases and 7 bases, there was a span of 21 bases. In germline, CDR1 is DFQATT, CDR2 SNEGSKA (reference sequence). CDR3 length equals 14 residues. The CDR3, as DNA: TGCAGTGCGAACCTTGGGGACGGTGGTTCGACCCAGTACTTC. Protein product: CSANLGDGGSTQYF.

Worth noting for this clonotype: Just one base apart from a much larger clone, this may be a read error. The chain recombines TRBV11-1 with TRBJ1-4, with 7 bases matching TRBD1. This CDR3 spans 15 amino acids. Looked up from germline, CDR1 is SGHAT and CDR2 is FQDESV (reference sequence). The CDR3 here is CTSRTDRQGSEKLFF. The CDR3 nucleotides read TGTACCAGCAGGACCGACAGACAGGGCAGTGAAAAACTGTTTTTT.

This clonotype was seen ten or more times. The CDR3 reads CASTRSGNQPQHF. CDR3 sequence (DNA): TGTGCCAGCACACGGTCCGGCAATCAGCCCCAGCATTTT. V is TRBV12-3 or TRBV12-4 and J is TRBJ1-5; D is unresolved. V was shortened by 7 bases and J by 2 bases, with 9 bases between the two germline ends. The CDR3 is 13 amino acids.

This clonotype has ten or more counts. V and J are TRBV13 and TRBJ2-4; TRBD2 agrees at 7 bases. Germline trimming cut 10 bases from V and 3 bases from J; bases unmatched to any gene: 12. The CDR3 is 15 residues long. Looked up from germline, CDR1 is PRHDT and CDR2 is FYEKMQ (reference sequence). The DNA of the CDR3 is TGTGCCACAAGCGGGACCCAAGGGGACAAAAACATTCAGTACTTC. Translation: CATSGTQGDKNIQYF.

At least ten counts were recorded for this clonotype. The rearrangement joins TRBV7-9 to TRBJ1-1; possibly TRBD1 for D (5 bases). Trimming pared 5 bases from V and 6 bases from J, leaving 16 bases between. The germline V gene encodes CDR1 SEHNR and CDR2 FQNEAQ (reference sequence). This CDR3 region has 14 residues. CDR3 loop: CASSPDINSAEAFF. The CDR3, as DNA: TGTGCCAGCAGCCCGGACATTAACTCTGCTGAAGCTTTCTTT.

This clonotype was seen at least ten times. V gene TRBV30 combines with J gene TRBJ2-7; D is undetermined. V lost 0 bases and J lost 2, with 8 bases in between. Germline lookup yields CDR1 GTSNPN and CDR2 SVGIG (reference sequence). CDR3 length: 13 amino acids. Here the CDR3 DNA reads TGTGCCTGGAGTGTAGGGCGGACCTACGAGCAGTACTTC. It yields the protein CAWSVGRTYEQYF.

This clonotype was seen many times. The V and J genes are TRBV4-1 and TRBJ1-1, with TRBD1 identical over 8 bases. Trimming at V came to 4 bases and at J to 10 bases, leaving 20 bases not matched to a gene. The CDR3 sequence is 17 residues long. Germline assignment: CDR1 MGHRA and CDR2 YSYEKL. The DNA of the CDR3 is TGCGCCAGCAGCCCTAAAGGACAGGGCCTCAAGGGTGGGTTAGCTTTCTTT. This gives the protein CASSPKGQGLKGGLAFF.

The table lists this clonotype with a few counts. The chain joins TRBV5-1 to TRBJ2-7; possibly TRBD1 for D (6 bases). Germline-derived CDR1 and CDR2 are SGHRS and YFSETQ. V was cut by 3 bases and J by 2 bases, with 12 bases left in between. CDR3 length: 14 residues. The CDR3 bases are TGCGCCAGCAGCTGGGCAGGGGACCCCTACGAGCAGTACTTC. Its protein product is CASSWAGDPYEQYF.

This clonotype was seen repeatedly, ten times or more. The genes are TRBV2 and TRBJ1-1; the D is unclear. Deletions cut 2 bases from V and 1 base from J, with 8 bases between. This CDR3 region has 14 residues. The germline V gene has CDR1 SNHLY and CDR2 FYNNEI. The CDR3 spells CASSERQSNTEAFF. The CDR3 DNA sequence: TGTGCCAGCAGTGAACGTCAGTCGAACACTGAAGCTTTCTTT.

A few counts support this clonotype. CDR3 in amino acids: CSARVTSGGLLETQYF. As DNA, the CDR3 is TGCAGTGCTAGAGTTACTAGCGGGGGGCTCCTGGAGACCCAGTACTTC. The chain recombines TRBV20-1 with TRBJ2-5; 12 bases are shared with TRBD2. In germline, CDR1 is DFQATT, CDR2 SNEGSKA (reference sequence). This CDR3 comprises 16 residues. The ends lost 1 base at V and 5 bases at J; junction bases unmatched: 8.

The table lists this clonotype with many counts. This chain joins TRBV28 and TRBJ1-2; weak D call: TRBD1 (6 bases). V was shortened by 5 bases and J by 5 bases, with 18 bases between the two germline ends. From germline, CDR1 is MDHEN and CDR2 SYDVKM. This CDR3 spans 15 amino acids. DNA of the CDR3: TGTGCCAGCAGTCTCGGGGGCCGACCCAGGTATGGCTACACCTTC. It is translated as CASSLGGRPRYGYTF.

This clonotype turned up a few times. The chain recombines TRBV18 with TRBJ1-1; 7 bases align to TRBD1. J gave up 3 bases and V 1 base, and 11 bases lay outside the gene matches. The germline gives CDR1 KGHSH, CDR2 LQKENI. This CDR3 has 17 residues. CDR3 in DNA: TGTGCCAGCTCACCACGGAGAGGGGGCGAGCAGTACACTGAAGCTTTCTTT. It translates to CASSPRRGGEQYTEAFF.

In this sample, this clonotype turned up many times. The chain combines TRBV12-3 or TRBV12-4 with TRBJ1-2; no clear D. With 6 bases removed from V and 4 bases from J, the gap between germline ends came to 6 bases. This CDR3 has 11 amino acids. This CDR3 is CASSDIYGYTF. In DNA, the CDR3 is TGTGCCAGCAGCGACATCTATGGCTACACCTTC.

This clonotype has ten or more counts. V usage is TRBV4-1 and J usage is TRBJ1-2; D unresolved. The ends were cut back, 3 bases at V and 2 bases at J, with 10 bases in the middle. This CDR3 is 14 amino acids long. Germline V gives CDR1 MGHRA, CDR2 YSYEKL. Here the CDR3 DNA reads TGCGCCAGCAGCCAGCCGGACGGGAACTATGGCTACACCTTC. Its protein is CASSQPDGNYGYTF.

This clonotype showed up many times. The chain employs TRBV14 and TRBJ1-5; D is unclear. Trimming cost V 4 bases and J 5 bases, with 12 bases left between them. The length of the CDR3 is 14 residues. Per the germline V gene, CDR1 is SGHDN and CDR2 is FVKESK. CDR3 in amino acids: CASSLPGRYQPQHF. DNA of the CDR3: TGTGCCAGCAGCCTACCAGGACGATATCAGCCCCAGCATTTT.

This clonotype has only a few counts. V is TRBV12-3 or TRBV12-4 and J is TRBJ1-1, with D possibly matching TRBD1 (6 bases). CDR3 size: 13 residues. With 4 bases removed from V and 8 bases from J, the gap between germline ends came to 14 bases. DNA of the CDR3: TGTGCCAGCAGTTCAATCCCAGGACAGGAAGCTTTCTTT. Translating gives CASSSIPGQEAFF.

This clonotype was counted a few times. V and J are TRBV11-1 and TRBJ2-1; maybe TRBD1 (5 bases). V was clipped by 5 bases and J by 8 bases, with 22 bases between them. Looked up from germline, CDR1 is SGHAT and CDR2 is FQDESV (reference sequence). The CDR3 loop spans 16 amino acids. In DNA form, the CDR3 reads TGTGCCAGCAGCCCCCACCTGCCTTCCAGGGTCGATGAGCAGTTCTTC. Translated, it gives CASSPHLPSRVDEQFF.

This clonotype was seen many times. The genes are TRBV11-1 and TRBJ1-1; D is undetermined. V lost 3 bases and J 0 bases, leaving 5 bases between the germline ends. The CDR3 is 13 residues long. Germline V CDR1 and CDR2: SGHAT, FQDESV (reference sequence). The CDR3 protein is CASSFFVNTEAFF. The CDR3 bases are TGTGCCAGCAGCTTCTTCGTGAACACTGAAGCTTTCTTT. Supplemented by reference TRBV11-1 and TRBJ1-1, the full variable domain reads EAEVAQSPRYKITEKSQAVAFWCDPISGHATLYWYRQILGQGPELLVQFQDESVVDDSQLPKDRFSAERLKGVDSTLKIQPAELGDSAMYLCASSFFVNTEAFFGQGTRLTVV.

This clonotype was counted at least ten times. The chain carries TRBV12-3 or TRBV12-4 and TRBJ2-7; tentative D call: TRBD2 (6 bases). The CDR3 length is 15 residues. The V and J ends lost 6 bases and 1 base respectively, with 16 bases between them. The CDR3 loop is CASRTDRDSSYEQYF. The CDR3 bases are TGTGCCAGCAGGACCGACCGGGACTCATCCTACGAGCAGTACTTC.

This clonotype showed up just a few times. The chain joins TRBV6-1 to TRBJ1-6, with 7 bases fitting TRBD1. Germline CDR1 and CDR2: MNHNS and SASEGT. This CDR3 has 15 residues. Germline trimming cut 4 bases from V and 8 bases from J; bases unmatched to any gene: 8. The CDR3 reads CASSAETGFYSPLHF. In nucleotides, the CDR3 is TGTGCCAGCAGTGCCGAGACAGGGTTTTATTCACCCCTCCACTTT.